This TCR beta chain was sequenced during a study of T cell repertoires in cytomegalovirus infection. Study summary: Epitope selection comprised recently identified HLA-C-restricted CMV epitopes and well-studied HLA-B-restricted CMV epitopes. From public TCR beta signatures came an indication of both CMV infection and matching HLA type. Findings and limits, study-wide: In two of eight donors, the top clonotype was HLA-C-restricted CMV-specific.

V lost 0 bases, J lost 1 base, and 16 bases lay in between. The CDR3 totals 18 residues. CDR1 is MNHNY and CDR2 is SVGAGI in the germline V gene (reference sequence). Of note for this clonotype: Its antigen is still unknown.

Each CDR3 protein is one row after TCRdb ran MiXCR on the reads. This sample has a few hundred thousand distinct CDR3 sequences, with approximately 40% found just once. This receptor was taken from a human donor in good health (CMV status not recorded). Some clones in this sample may be carry-over from other donors' samples. The specimen comprised cultured PBMCs, sampled from culture after CMV antigen stimulation. This sequence joins TRBV6-6 and TRBJ1-5, with a weak D call TRBD1 (6 bases). CDR3 nucleotide sequence: TGTGCCAGCAGTTACTCGATGTGGACAGTGTACAGCAATCAGCCCCAGCATTTT. As protein: CASSYSMWTVYSNQPQHF.